A single TCR beta chain is shown here with its context. This same CDR3 is encoded by further DNA sequences in the sample. The data belong to a study of control samples from healthy donors and cancer patients. The method was immunoSEQ multiplex PCR; TCRdb's version includes in-frame clones alone and lacks a portion of them. The sample comprises over 100,000 clones, around 92% of which are singletons, and 2.1% rests with the top ten. Specimen: blood. This TCR was recovered from a woman aged 45-60 years in good health.

In DNA, the CDR3 is TGTGCCAGCAGTTTCGGGGGGAACACTGAAGCTTTCTTT. Translating it yields CASSFGGNTEAFF. The chain employs TRBV12-3 or TRBV12-4 and TRBJ1-1; D is possibly TRBD1 (5 bases). This CDR3 has 13 residues. V lost 3 bases and J 1 base, leaving 6 bases between the germline ends.